This T cell receptor (beta chain) is from a study of technical replicates of blood from a few donors. Measured with immunoSEQ multiplex PCR; TCRdb has only the in-frame clones, and not every one. The sample lists tens of thousands of clones, under 90% occurring once. The CDR3 runs to 15 residues. Germline trimming cut 1 base from V and 8 bases from J; bases unmatched to any gene: 5. CDR1 and CDR2 (germline): SGHTA, FQGNSA. This sequence originates from a human donor in good health. Some clones in this sample may be carry-over from other donors' samples. Sequencing was carried out using PBMCs. V gene TRBV7-2 combines with J gene TRBJ1-4, with 9 nucleotides matching TRBD1. The CDR3: CASSLVGTGNEKLFF. The CDR3, as DNA: TGTGCCAGCAGCTTAGTCGGGACAGGGAACGAAAAACTGTTTTTT.